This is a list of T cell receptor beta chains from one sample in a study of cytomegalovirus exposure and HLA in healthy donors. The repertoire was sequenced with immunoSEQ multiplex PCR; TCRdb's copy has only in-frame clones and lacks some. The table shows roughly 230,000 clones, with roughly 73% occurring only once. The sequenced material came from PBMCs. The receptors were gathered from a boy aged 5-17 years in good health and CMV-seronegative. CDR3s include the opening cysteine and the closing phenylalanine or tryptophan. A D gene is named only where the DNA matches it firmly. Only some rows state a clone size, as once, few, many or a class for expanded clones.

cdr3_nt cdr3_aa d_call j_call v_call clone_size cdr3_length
TGTGCCAGCTCACCCACACGGAGACTAGCGGGGGGCACAGATACGCAGTATTTT CASSPTRRLAGGTDTQYF TRBD2 TRBJ2-3 TRBV18 NA 18
TGTGCCAGCAGCCCCGGGACAGGGGTTGGTGGGGCCAACGTCCTGACTTTC CASSPGTGVGGANVLTF TRBD1 TRBJ2-6 TRBV5-4 NA 17
TGTGCCAGCAGTGTCCGACAGGACCCCTCCTACGAGCAGTACTTC CASSVRQDPSYEQYF NA TRBJ2-7 TRBV6-4 NA 15
TGTTCCAGCAGCTTAGGCGGGGCTGTCGACGAGCAGTACTTC CSSSLGGAVDEQYF NA TRBJ2-7 TRBV7-9 NA 14
TGCAGCGTTGAAGACCAACAGGGGAAACTTCAGTATTTT CSVEDQQGKLQYF TRBD1 TRBJ2-3 TRBV29-1 once 13
TGTGCCAGCTCACTGGGAGCTAACTATGGCTACACCTTC CASSLGANYGYTF NA TRBJ1-2 TRBV18 NA 13
TGTGCCAGCAGCGTACGGGGAGAGGGTCCCGGGGAGCTGTTTTTT CASSVRGEGPGELFF NA TRBJ2-2 TRBV9 NA 15
TGTGCCAGCTCACCGGCGGGGGTCTTCGGTAATCAGCCCCAGCATTTT CASSPAGVFGNQPQHF NA TRBJ1-5 TRBV18 NA 16
TGTGCCAGCAGTCCTGGGGGGGCTGCAGATACGCAGTATTTT CASSPGGAADTQYF NA TRBJ2-3 TRBV28 NA 14
TGCAGCGGCGGGACAGGGTATGGCACTGAAGCTTTCTTT CSGGTGYGTEAFF TRBD1 TRBJ1-1 TRBV29-1 few 13
TGTGCCAGCCTCTTCGTATACAATGAGCAGTTCTTC CASLFVYNEQFF NA TRBJ2-1 TRBV2 NA 12
TGTGCCGCATCGACCGGGACAGGGGGCTCGGATTCACCCCTCCACTTT CAASTGTGGSDSPLHF TRBD1 TRBJ1-6 TRBV19 NA 16
TGTGCCAGCAGCTTGGGCTGGAACAATGAGCAGTTCTTC CASSLGWNNEQFF NA TRBJ2-1 TRBV11-2 NA 13
TGCGCCAGCAGCTTTCAGGGCCTTAGCACAGATACGCAGTATTTT CASSFQGLSTDTQYF NA TRBJ2-3 TRBV5-1 NA 15
TGTGCCAGCAGCCAAACGGGACAGGGGATCTCTGAAGCTTTCTTT CASSQTGQGISEAFF TRBD1 TRBJ1-1 TRBV11-3 NA 15
TGCGCCAGCAGCTTGAACCGGGACTTCACAGATACGCAGTATTTT CASSLNRDFTDTQYF NA TRBJ2-3 TRBV5-1 NA 15
TGTGCCAGCAGCTTGGATGGGGAGGGGAGCAATCAGCCCCAGCATTTT CASSLDGEGSNQPQHF NA TRBJ1-5 TRBV5-8 NA 16
TGTGCCAGCAGTCGGACTAGCCTGACGCAGTATTTT CASSRTSLTQYF TRBD2 TRBJ2-3 TRBV27 few 12
TGCGCCAGCAGCCGACCCAGACAGGCTTCAAGGTGGACTGAAGCTTTCTTT CASSRPRQASRWTEAFF NA TRBJ1-1 TRBV4-1 once 17
TGTGCCAGCAGCCGAGGACAAACTTCCTACGAGCAGTACTTC CASSRGQTSYEQYF NA TRBJ2-7 TRBV5-4 NA 14
TGTGCCAGCAGCCATTCCTCAGCGGGGGAATACGAGCAGTACTTC CASSHSSAGEYEQYF TRBD2 TRBJ2-7 TRBV7-9 NA 15
TGTGCCAGTAGTTGGGGGACAGGGCATGGAAAACTGTTTTTT CASSWGTGHGKLFF TRBD1 TRBJ1-4 TRBV19 few 14
TGTGCCAGCAGTTATCCAGGCACAGATACGCAGTATTTT CASSYPGTDTQYF NA TRBJ2-3 TRBV6-5 NA 13
TGTGCCAGCAGTCCCAGGGTGGCGCGGGGTGAAAAACTGTTTTTT CASSPRVARGEKLFF NA TRBJ1-4 TRBV27 once 15
TGTGCCACCAGCAGAAGTTCAGGGATTGACAATGAGCAGTTCTTC CATSRSSGIDNEQFF NA TRBJ2-1 TRBV15 once 15
TGTGCCAGCAGTTATCAGGGGACCTACTACGAGCAGTACTTC CASSYQGTYYEQYF NA TRBJ2-7 TRBV6-6 NA 14
TGTGCCAGCAGCTTGTTTTTCCGAGGGACTGAAGCTTTCTTT CASSLFFRGTEAFF NA TRBJ1-1 TRBV5-4 NA 14
TGTGCTAGCAGCTTAGAGCCGGGACAGGGCCCAGATACGCAGTATTTT CASSLEPGQGPDTQYF TRBD1 TRBJ2-3 TRBV7-7 NA 16
TGTGCCAGCGGCCTGGGACTAGCGGGGATCACAGATACGCAGTATTTT CASGLGLAGITDTQYF TRBD2 TRBJ2-3 TRBV7-8 NA 16
TGTGCCAGCAGCGTATTCCAGGGGTCCCCCAATGAGCAGTTCTTC CASSVFQGSPNEQFF NA TRBJ2-1 TRBV9 NA 15
TGTGCCATCAGTTTCCGGGACAGTGCGGGTAATGAAAAACTGTTTTTT CAISFRDSAGNEKLFF TRBD1 TRBJ1-4 TRBV10-3 NA 16
TGTGCCGGCGCTCCAGGAACCTACACCGGGGAGCTGTTTTTT CAGAPGTYTGELFF NA TRBJ2-2 TRBV30 NA 14